Here is one TCR beta chain with its context. The record originates from a study of blood T cell repertoires in COVID-19. Per the original methods: Amplification with reference gene primers provided the estimates of nucleated cell counts. Using immunoSEQ multiplex PCR, the repertoire was profiled, and TCRdb retains in-frame clones only, with some absent. V and J calls and clone size come straight from that table; D and trimming were deduced from the DNA. The sample has around 340,000 clones, 89% seen once. The length of the CDR3 is 14 residues. CDR1 and CDR2 (germline): SGHAT, FQNNGV. Trimming took off 5 bases at V and 3 bases at J, with 13 bases between the two ends. Recruited during active infection, patients (from Seattle) were subsequently followed longitudinally.

The origin of this receptor is a woman aged 60-75 years with COVID-19, enrolled during active disease. The sequenced sample was peripheral blood. The V gene is TRBV11-2, the J gene TRBJ1-1, with D perhaps TRBD1 (6 bases). The CDR3 region has the DNA TGTGCCAGCAGCGTCCGGGACAAAGACACTGAAGCTTTCTTT. It encodes CASSVRDKDTEAFF.